This TCR beta chain was observed in a study of cytomegalovirus exposure and HLA in healthy donors. Use of 60 Vbeta and 13 Jbeta primers characterized the PCR. Generated by immunoSEQ multiplex PCR, the TCRdb table keeps only in-frame clones and is missing some. The sample lists a few hundred thousand clones; 75% to 85% were seen once. This clone turned up a few times. The V gene's germline CDR1 is SGHRS and CDR2 YFSETQ. CDR3 size: 13 residues. Losses at the gene ends were 7 bases for V and 6 bases for J; bases not matched to a gene: 8. This receptor was identified in a girl aged 2 to 10 in good health and CMV-seronegative. What was sequenced was PBMCs. This chain joins TRBV5-1 and TRBJ1-2; 8 bases are shared with TRBD1. The CDR3 DNA reads TGCGCCAGCGACAGGGGTCTGGGGGATGGCTACACCTTC. It translates to CASDRGLGDGYTF.